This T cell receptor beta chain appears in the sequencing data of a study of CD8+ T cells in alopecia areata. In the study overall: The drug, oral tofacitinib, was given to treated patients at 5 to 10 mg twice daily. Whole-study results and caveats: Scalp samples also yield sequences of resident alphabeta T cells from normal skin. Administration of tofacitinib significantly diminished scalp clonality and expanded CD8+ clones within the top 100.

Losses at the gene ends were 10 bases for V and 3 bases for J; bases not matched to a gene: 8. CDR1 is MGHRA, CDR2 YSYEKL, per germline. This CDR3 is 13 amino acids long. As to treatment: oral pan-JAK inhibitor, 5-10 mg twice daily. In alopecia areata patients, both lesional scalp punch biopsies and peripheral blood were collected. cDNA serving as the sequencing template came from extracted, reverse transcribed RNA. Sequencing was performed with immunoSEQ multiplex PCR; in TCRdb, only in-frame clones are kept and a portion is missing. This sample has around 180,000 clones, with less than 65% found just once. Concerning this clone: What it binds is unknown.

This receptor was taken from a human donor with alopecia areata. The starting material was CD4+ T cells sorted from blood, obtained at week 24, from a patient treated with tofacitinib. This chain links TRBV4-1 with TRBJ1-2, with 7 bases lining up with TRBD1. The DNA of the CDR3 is TGCGCCACTGGCGGGCAGGGGGACTATGGCTACACCTTC. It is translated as CATGGQGDYGYTF.